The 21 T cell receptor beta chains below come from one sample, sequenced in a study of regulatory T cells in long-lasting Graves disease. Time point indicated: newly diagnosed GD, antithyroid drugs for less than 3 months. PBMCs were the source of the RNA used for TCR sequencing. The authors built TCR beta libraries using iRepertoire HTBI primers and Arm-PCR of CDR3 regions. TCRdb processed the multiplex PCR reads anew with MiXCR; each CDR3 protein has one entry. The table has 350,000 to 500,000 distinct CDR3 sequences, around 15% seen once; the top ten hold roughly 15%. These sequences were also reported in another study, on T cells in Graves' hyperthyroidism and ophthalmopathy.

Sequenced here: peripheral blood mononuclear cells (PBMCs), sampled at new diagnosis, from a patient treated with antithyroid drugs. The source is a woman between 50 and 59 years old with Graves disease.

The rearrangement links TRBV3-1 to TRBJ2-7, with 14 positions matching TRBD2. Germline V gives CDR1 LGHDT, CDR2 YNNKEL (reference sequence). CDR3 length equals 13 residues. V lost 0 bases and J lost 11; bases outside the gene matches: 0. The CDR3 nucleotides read TGTGCCAGCAGCCAAGAGGGACTAGCGGGAGAGTACTTC. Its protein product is CASSQEGLAGEYF.

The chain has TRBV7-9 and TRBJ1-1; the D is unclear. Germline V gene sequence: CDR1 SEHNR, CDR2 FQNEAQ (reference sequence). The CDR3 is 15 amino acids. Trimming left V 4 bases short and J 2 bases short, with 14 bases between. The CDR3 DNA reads TGTGCCAGCAGCTACCGCCGGGATTTCAACACTGAAGCTTTCTTT. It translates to CASSYRRDFNTEAFF.

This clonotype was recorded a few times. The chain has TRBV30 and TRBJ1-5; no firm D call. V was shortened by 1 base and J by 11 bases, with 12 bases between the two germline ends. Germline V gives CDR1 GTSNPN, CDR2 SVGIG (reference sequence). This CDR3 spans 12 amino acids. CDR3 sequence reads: CAWSEGPGAQHF. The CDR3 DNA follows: TGTGCCTGGAGTGAAGGGCCCGGGGCCCAGCATTTT.

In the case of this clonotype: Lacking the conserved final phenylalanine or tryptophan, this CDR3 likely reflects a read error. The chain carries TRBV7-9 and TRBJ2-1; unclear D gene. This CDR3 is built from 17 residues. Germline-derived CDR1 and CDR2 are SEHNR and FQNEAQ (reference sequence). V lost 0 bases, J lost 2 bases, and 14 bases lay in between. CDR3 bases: TGTGCCAGCAGCTTAGCCCCAAACATGGGAACCTACAATGAGCAGTTCTCC. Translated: CASSLAPNMGTYNEQFS.

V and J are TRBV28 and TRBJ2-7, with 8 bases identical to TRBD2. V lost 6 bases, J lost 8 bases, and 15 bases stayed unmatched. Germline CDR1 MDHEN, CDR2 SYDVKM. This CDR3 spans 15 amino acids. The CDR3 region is CASSPPLAAIEQQYF. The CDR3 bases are TGTGCCAGCAGCCCCCCACTAGCGGCGATAGAGCAGCAGTACTTC. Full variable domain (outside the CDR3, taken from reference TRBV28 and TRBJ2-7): DVKVTQSSRYLVKRTGEKVFLECVQDMDHENMFWYRQDPGLGLRLIYFSYDVKMKEKGDIPEGYSVSREKKERFSLILESASTNQTSMYLCASSPPLAAIEQQYFGPGTRLTVT.

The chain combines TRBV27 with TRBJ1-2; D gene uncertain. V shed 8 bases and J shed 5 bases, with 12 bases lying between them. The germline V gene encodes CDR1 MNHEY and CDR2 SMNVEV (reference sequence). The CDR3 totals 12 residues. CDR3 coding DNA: TGTGCCAGCCGGACGGGAACTTATGGCTACACCTTC. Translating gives CASRTGTYGYTF.

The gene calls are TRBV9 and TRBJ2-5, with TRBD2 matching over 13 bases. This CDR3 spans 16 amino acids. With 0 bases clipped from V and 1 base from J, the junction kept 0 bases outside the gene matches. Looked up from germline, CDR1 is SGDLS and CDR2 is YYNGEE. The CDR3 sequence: CASSVGLAGGQETQYF. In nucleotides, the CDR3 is TGTGCCAGCAGCGTAGGACTAGCGGGAGGCCAAGAGACCCAGTACTTC. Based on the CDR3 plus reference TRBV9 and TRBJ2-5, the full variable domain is DSGVTQTPKHLITATGQRVTLRCSPRSGDLSVYWYQQSLDQGLQFLIQYYNGEERAKGNILERFSAQQFPDLHSELNLSSLELGDSALYFCASSVGLAGGQETQYFGPGTRLLVL.

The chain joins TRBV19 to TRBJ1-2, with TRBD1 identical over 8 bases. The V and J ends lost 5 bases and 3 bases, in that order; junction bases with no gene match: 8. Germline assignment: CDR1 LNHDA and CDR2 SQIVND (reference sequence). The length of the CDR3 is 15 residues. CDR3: CASSDLGQGYYGYTF. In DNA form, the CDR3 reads TGTGCCAGTAGTGATCTAGGACAGGGATACTATGGCTACACCTTC.

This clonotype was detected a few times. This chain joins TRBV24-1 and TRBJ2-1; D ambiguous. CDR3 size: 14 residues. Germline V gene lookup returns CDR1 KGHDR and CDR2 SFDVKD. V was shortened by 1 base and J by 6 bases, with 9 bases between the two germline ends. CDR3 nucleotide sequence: TGTGCCACCAGTGATTTAGGATTCGGCAATGAGCAGTTCTTC. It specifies CATSDLGFGNEQFF.

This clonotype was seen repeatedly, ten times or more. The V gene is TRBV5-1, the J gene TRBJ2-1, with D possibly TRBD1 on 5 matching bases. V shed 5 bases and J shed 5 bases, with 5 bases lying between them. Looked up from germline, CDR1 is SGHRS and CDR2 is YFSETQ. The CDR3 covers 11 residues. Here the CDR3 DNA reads TGCGCCAGCAGACAGGACAATGAGCAGTTCTTC. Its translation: CASRQDNEQFF.

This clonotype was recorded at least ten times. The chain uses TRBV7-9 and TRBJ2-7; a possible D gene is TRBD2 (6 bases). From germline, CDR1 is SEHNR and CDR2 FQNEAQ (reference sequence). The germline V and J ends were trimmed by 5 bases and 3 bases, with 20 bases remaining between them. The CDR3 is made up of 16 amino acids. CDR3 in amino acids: CASSPTPGDRHYEQYF. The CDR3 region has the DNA TGTGCCAGCAGCCCGACCCCGGGAGATCGGCACTACGAGCAGTACTTC.

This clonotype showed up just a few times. For the CDR3, the DNA is TGTGCCAGTAGTATAGGGATTCCGGGGACCAATGAGCAGTTCTTC. The encoded protein is CASSIGIPGTNEQFF. The chain recombines TRBV19 with TRBJ2-1; D possibly uses TRBD1 or TRBD2 (5 bases each). CDR1 is LNHDA and CDR2 is SQIVND in the germline V gene (reference sequence). The CDR3 length is 15 residues. V was shortened by 1 base and J by 6 bases, with 13 bases between the two germline ends.

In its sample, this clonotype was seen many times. DNA of the CDR3: TGTGCCAGCAGCTTAGGAGGCGGGAGGACATCCTACGAGCAGTACTTC. Amino acids: CASSLGGGRTSYEQYF. The chain combines TRBV11-2 with TRBJ2-7; 8 nucleotides agree with TRBD2. The V gene end was trimmed by 1 base and the J gene end by 1 base; junction bases not matched to a gene: 6. The CDR3 loop spans 16 amino acids. The V gene's germline CDR1 is SGHAT and CDR2 FQNNGV.

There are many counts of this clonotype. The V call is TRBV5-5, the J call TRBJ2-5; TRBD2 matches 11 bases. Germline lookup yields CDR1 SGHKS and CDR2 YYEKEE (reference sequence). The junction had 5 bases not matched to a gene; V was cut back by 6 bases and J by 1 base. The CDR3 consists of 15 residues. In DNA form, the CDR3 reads TGTGCCAGCAACCCTAGCGGGAGGTTCCAAGAGACCCAGTACTTC. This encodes CASNPSGRFQETQYF.

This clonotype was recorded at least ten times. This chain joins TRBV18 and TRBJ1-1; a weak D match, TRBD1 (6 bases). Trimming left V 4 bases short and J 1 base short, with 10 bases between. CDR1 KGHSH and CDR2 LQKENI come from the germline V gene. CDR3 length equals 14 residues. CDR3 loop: CASSLRTENTEAFF. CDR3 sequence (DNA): TGTGCCAGCTCACTAAGGACAGAGAACACTGAAGCTTTCTTT.

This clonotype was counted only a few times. Here the CDR3 DNA reads TGTGCCAGCAGCTTCTCGGTCATTACTAGCGGCTACGAGCAGTACTTC. Protein: CASSFSVITSGYEQYF. The chain recombines TRBV7-2 with TRBJ2-7; 8 bases are a match to TRBD2. Per germline, CDR1 SGHTA and CDR2 FQGNSA. Germline trimming cut 3 bases from V and 3 bases from J; bases unmatched to any gene: 10. The CDR3 consists of 16 residues.

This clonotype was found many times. The DNA for the CDR3 is TGTGCCAGCAGCCCCCGACTAGCGGGAGGACCAGGCGATGAGCAGTTCTTC. It codes for CASSPRLAGGPGDEQFF. The chain joins TRBV9 to TRBJ2-1; TRBD2 matches 13 bases. The CDR3 is 17 residues long. The germline V gene has CDR1 SGDLS and CDR2 YYNGEE. Losses at the gene ends were 4 bases for V and 8 bases for J; bases not matched to a gene: 12.

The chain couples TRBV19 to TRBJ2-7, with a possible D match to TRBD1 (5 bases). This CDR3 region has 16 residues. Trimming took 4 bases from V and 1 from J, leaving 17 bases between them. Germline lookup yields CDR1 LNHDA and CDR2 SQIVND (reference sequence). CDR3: CASSTTQGSKSYEQYF. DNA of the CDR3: TGTGCCAGTAGTACCACCCAGGGTAGCAAGTCCTACGAGCAGTACTTC.

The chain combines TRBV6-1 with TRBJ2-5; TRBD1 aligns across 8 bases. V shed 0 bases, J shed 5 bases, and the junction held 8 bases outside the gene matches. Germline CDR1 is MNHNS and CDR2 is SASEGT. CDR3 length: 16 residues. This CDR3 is CASSEAAGQGYETQYF. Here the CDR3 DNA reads TGTGCCAGCAGTGAAGCGGCCGGACAGGGCTACGAGACCCAGTACTTC.

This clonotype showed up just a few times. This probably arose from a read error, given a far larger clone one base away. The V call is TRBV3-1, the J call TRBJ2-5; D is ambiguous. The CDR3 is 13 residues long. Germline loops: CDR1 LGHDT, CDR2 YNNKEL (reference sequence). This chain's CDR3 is CAGSLWGQETQYF. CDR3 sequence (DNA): TGTGCCGGCAGCCTATGGGGCCAAGAGACCCAGTACTTC.

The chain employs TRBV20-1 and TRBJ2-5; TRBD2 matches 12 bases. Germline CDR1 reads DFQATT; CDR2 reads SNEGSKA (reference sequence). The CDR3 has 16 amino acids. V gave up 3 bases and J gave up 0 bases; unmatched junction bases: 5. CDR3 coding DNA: TGCAGTGCTAGCGATGGGACTAGCGGGCACCAAGAGACCCAGTACTTC. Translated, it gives CSASDGTSGHQETQYF.